The 27 T cell receptor beta chains given below trace back to one sample, sequenced in a study of blood T cell repertoires in COVID-19. Assay: immunoSEQ multiplex PCR; the TCRdb copy retains only in-frame clones and omits some. This table holds more than 100,000 clones, about 90% found once. Specimen: peripheral blood. The source of these receptors is a woman aged 60-70 years with COVID-19, enrolled during active disease.

As regards this clone: This specimen includes other DNA sequences encoding the same CDR3. V gene TRBV5-1 combines with J gene TRBJ1-1, with 7 bases aligning to TRBD1. Unmatched junction bases numbered 3, after V lost 4 bases and J lost 3 bases. Germline V gene sequence: CDR1 SGHRS, CDR2 YFSETQ. CDR3 length: 13 residues. The CDR3, as DNA: TGCGCCAGCAGCCGCGGGACAGACACTGAAGCTTTCTTT. Translating gives CASSRGTDTEAFF.

The chain couples TRBV10-1 to TRBJ1-1; D might be TRBD1 (6 bases). The CDR3 runs 15 residues. The V and J ends lost 2 bases and 3 bases respectively, with 13 bases between them. The germline V gene encodes CDR1 WNHNN and CDR2 SYGVQD (reference sequence). The CDR3 protein is CASSEVGARDTEAFF. For the CDR3, the DNA is TGCGCCAGCAGTGAGGTGGGGGCGCGGGACACTGAAGCTTTCTTT.

The chain joins TRBV30 to TRBJ2-1; 9 positions match TRBD2. This CDR3 has 15 amino acids. V trimming: 1 base; J trimming: 6 bases; junction bases outside the gene matches: 7. Germline CDR1 is GTSNPN and CDR2 is SVGIG (reference sequence). CDR3 loop: CAWSGETSGSNEQFF. CDR3 DNA: TGTGCCTGGAGTGGGGAGACTAGCGGATCCAATGAGCAGTTCTTC.

This clone was detected once. J is TRBJ2-5 and V is TRBV25-1; tentatively, D is TRBD2 (7 bases). The CDR3 consists of 15 residues. Germline-derived CDR1 and CDR2 are MGHDK and SYGVNS. V was pared by 6 bases and J by 1 base, with 15 bases between. CDR3 in DNA: TGTGCCAGCAGCACAGGGAGGGAGCTCCAAGAGACCCAGTACTTC. Its protein is CASSTGRELQETQYF.

The chain uses TRBV7-2 and TRBJ2-5; TRBD2 agrees at 15 bases. The CDR3 loop spans 16 amino acids. Germline loops: CDR1 SGHTA, CDR2 FQGNSA. The J segment lost 5 bases and the V segment lost 5 bases, leaving 6 bases of the junction unmatched. In DNA form, the CDR3 reads TGTGCCAGCAGCCTGAGGACTAGCGGGGGGGCCGAGACCCAGTACTTC. Its protein product is CASSLRTSGGAETQYF.

J is TRBJ2-7 and V is TRBV7-9; D perhaps matches TRBD2 (5 bases). This CDR3 region has 16 residues. With 5 bases removed from V and 1 base from J, the gap between germline ends came to 18 bases. CDR1 is SEHNR, CDR2 FQNEAQ, per germline (reference sequence). CDR3 protein: CASSDTRLLASYEQYF. CDR3 nucleotides: TGTGCCAGCAGCGACACACGATTGTTAGCGTCCTACGAGCAGTACTTC.

The V call is TRBV5-1, the J call TRBJ2-7; 10 bases match TRBD2. Germline V gene sequence: CDR1 SGHRS, CDR2 YFSETQ. The CDR3 totals 14 residues. The J segment lost 3 bases and the V segment lost 1 base, leaving 1 base of the junction unmatched. CDR3 region: CASSLTSGDYEQYF. The CDR3 nucleotides read TGCGCCAGCAGCTTGACTAGCGGGGACTACGAGCAGTACTTC.

The chain combines TRBV7-3 with TRBJ2-1, with 7 bases lining up with TRBD2. This CDR3 is 15 amino acids long. Germline CDR1 reads SGHTA; CDR2 reads FQGTGA. V shed 5 bases, J shed 4 bases, and the junction held 8 bases outside the gene matches. CDR3 loop: CASSPSAGPYNEQFF. For the CDR3, the DNA is TGTGCCAGCAGCCCATCAGCGGGGCCTTACAATGAGCAGTTCTTC.

This clone showed up just a few times. Here the CDR3 DNA reads TGTGCCAGCACCCCCAGGGGGACCTCTGGAAACACCATATATTTT. This codes for CASTPRGTSGNTIYF. V and J are TRBV7-2 and TRBJ1-3; 7 nucleotides agree with TRBD1. Losses at the gene ends were 7 bases for V and 0 bases for J; bases not matched to a gene: 6. From germline, CDR1 is SGHTA and CDR2 FQGNSA. The CDR3 contains 15 residues.

V and J are TRBV19 and TRBJ2-2; a possible D gene is TRBD1 (6 bases). The length of the CDR3 is 16 residues. Germline V gene data show CDR1 as LNHDA and CDR2 as SQIVND (reference sequence). Deletions cut 5 bases from V and 6 bases from J, with 19 bases between. CDR3 sequence (DNA): TGTGCCAGTAGTCCGCCGACAGGCTCCGCCGCCGGGGAGCTGTTTTTT. As protein: CASSPPTGSAAGELFF.

The V call is TRBV6-2 or TRBV6-3, the J call TRBJ1-1; D is uncertain. The CDR3 extends over 14 amino acids. Germline CDR1 reads MNHEY; CDR2 reads SVGEGT. V dropped 2 bases and J dropped 2 bases, with 9 bases sitting between them. The CDR3 loop reads CASSYDGGNTEAFF. In DNA form, the CDR3 reads TGTGCCAGCAGTTACGATGGCGGAAACACTGAAGCTTTCTTT.

The chain combines TRBV12-3 or TRBV12-4 with TRBJ2-3; TRBD1 might be the D (5 bases). The CDR3 runs 13 residues. V was clipped by 6 bases and J by 3 bases, with 10 bases between them. CDR3 sequence: CASRGRGTDTQYF. CDR3 coding DNA: TGTGCCAGCAGGGGAAGGGGAACAGATACGCAGTATTTT.

The CDR3 DNA sequence: TGTGCCAGCAGTTACTCGGGCAGCCAAGAGACCCAGTACTTC. It yields the protein CASSYSGSQETQYF. The V call is TRBV6-2 or TRBV6-3, the J call TRBJ2-5; D is unclear. Germline CDR1 and CDR2: MNHEY and SVGEGT. The CDR3 runs 14 residues. With 0 bases removed from V and 1 base from J, the gap between germline ends came to 6 bases.

This clone has only a few counts. Here the CDR3 DNA reads TGTGCCATCAGTGGGTTAGCGAAAAGCTCCTACGAGCAGTACTTC. Protein product: CAISGLAKSSYEQYF. The chain has TRBV10-3 and TRBJ2-7; possibly TRBD2 for D (5 bases). Deletions cut 4 bases from V and 0 bases from J, with 13 bases between. CDR3 length equals 15 residues. Germline CDR1 is ENHRY and CDR2 is SYGVKD.

The rearrangement links TRBV4-2 to TRBJ2-2, with TRBD1 matching 7 bases. CDR3 length: 15 residues. CDR1 LGHNA and CDR2 YNFKEQ come from the germline V gene. V lost 0 bases to trimming and J lost 6 bases; unmatched junction nucleotides: 4. CDR3 sequence: CASSQDSTGAGELFF. CDR3 in DNA: TGTGCCAGCAGCCAAGACTCTACAGGGGCCGGGGAGCTGTTTTTT.

The count of this clone is one. The chain carries TRBV6-2 or TRBV6-3 and TRBJ2-6; TRBD1 agrees at 7 bases. In germline, CDR1 is MNHEY, CDR2 SVGEGT. The CDR3 contains 17 residues. The V and J ends lost 2 bases and 0 bases, in that order; junction bases with no gene match: 4. The CDR3 nucleotides are TGTGCCAGCAGTTACGGGACAGCCAGCTCTGGGGCCAACGTCCTGACTTTC. It codes for CASSYGTASSGANVLTF.

DNA of the CDR3: TGTGCCAGCAGTTACTCGAGACAGGGCAATCAGCCCCAGCATTTT. It encodes CASSYSRQGNQPQHF. The chain is built from TRBV6-2 or TRBV6-3 and TRBJ1-5, with a tentative D call TRBD1 (6 bases). Trimming took 0 bases from V and 2 from J, leaving 8 bases between them. Per germline, CDR1 MNHEY and CDR2 SVGEGT. The CDR3 consists of 15 residues.

The chain combines TRBV29-1 with TRBJ2-5; no firm D call. Trimming left V 8 bases short and J 1 base short, with 14 bases between. Germline values: CDR1 SQVTM, CDR2 ANQGSEA. The CDR3 is 13 residues long. The CDR3 region has the DNA TGCAGCTGTTCCCAGGTGTCCCAAGAGACCCAGTACTTC. Encoded protein: CSCSQVSQETQYF.

This rearrangement joins TRBV7-2 to TRBJ2-7, with 9 bases fitting TRBD2. Per germline, CDR1 SGHTA and CDR2 FQGNSA. V lost 1 base to trimming and J lost 4 bases; unmatched junction nucleotides: 5. CDR3 length equals 15 residues. CDR3 nucleotides: TGTGCCAGCAGCTTAGAGGCGGGGGGGTTTTACGAGCAGTACTTC. Translation: CASSLEAGGFYEQYF.

The gene calls are TRBV7-2 and TRBJ1-5; 7 nucleotides align to TRBD1. The V gene end was trimmed by 1 base and the J gene end by 5 bases; junction bases not matched to a gene: 8. Looked up from germline, CDR1 is SGHTA and CDR2 is FQGNSA. The CDR3 is 16 amino acids. The CDR3, as DNA: TGTGCCAGCAGCTTAGAGAGGGGGCGGGGAGATCAGCCCCAGCATTTT. As protein: CASSLERGRGDQPQHF.

This sequence joins TRBV4-3 and TRBJ2-2; D unresolved. The CDR3 runs 14 residues. Per the germline V gene, CDR1 is LGHNA and CDR2 is YSLEER. The germline V and J ends were trimmed by 1 base and 1 base, with 4 bases remaining between them. DNA of the CDR3: TGCGCCAGCAGCCAAGTACAGAACACCGGGGAGCTGTTTTTT. As protein: CASSQVQNTGELFF.

V is TRBV7-9 and J is TRBJ1-2; no reliable D call. Trimming shortened V by 0 bases and J by 4 bases, and 12 bases separated the two germline ends. This CDR3 spans 15 amino acids. Germline V gives CDR1 SEHNR, CDR2 FQNEAQ (reference sequence). The CDR3 DNA sequence: TGTGCCAGCAGCTTAGCGGGGAAGGGAGTCTATGGCTACACCTTC. This sequence encodes CASSLAGKGVYGYTF.

The chain has TRBV6-5 and TRBJ1-5, with 9 bases lining up with TRBD1. The CDR3 consists of 14 residues. V trimming: 7 bases; J trimming: 6 bases; junction bases outside the gene matches: 7. Germline assignment: CDR1 MNHEY and CDR2 SVGAGI. The CDR3 DNA follows: TGTGCCAGCACCTGGACAGGGGAGGGTCAGCCCCAGCATTTT. Translation: CASTWTGEGQPQHF.

The gene calls are TRBV30 and TRBJ1-2, with a possible D match to TRBD1 (5 bases). Deletions cut 1 base from V and 8 bases from J, with 14 bases between. There are 13 residues in the CDR3. Germline assignment: CDR1 GTSNPN and CDR2 SVGIG (reference sequence). The CDR3 sequence: CAWSAAEGVGYTF. Written as DNA, the CDR3 is TGTGCCTGGAGTGCCGCCGAAGGGGTAGGCTACACCTTC. Drawing the rest from reference TRBV30 and TRBJ1-2, the complete variable domain is SQTIHQWPATLVQPVGSPLSLECTVEGTSNPNLYWYRQAAGRGLQLLFYSVGIGQISSEVPQNLSASRPQDRQFILSSKKLLLSDSGFYLCAWSAAEGVGYTFGSGTRLTVV.

The chain recombines TRBV7-8 with TRBJ2-1, with D perhaps matching TRBD2 (5 bases). Germline V gives CDR1 SGHVS, CDR2 FQNEAQ. The CDR3 consists of 16 residues. The ends were cut back, 5 bases at V and 0 bases at J, with 14 bases in the middle. The CDR3 protein is CASSIGRGSSYNEQFF. The CDR3 DNA reads TGTGCCAGCAGCATCGGACGGGGAAGCTCCTACAATGAGCAGTTCTTC. The entire variable domain, with the rest obtained from reference TRBV7-8 and TRBJ2-1, is as follows: GAGVSQSPRYKVAKRGQDVALRCDPISGHVSLFWYQQALGQGPEFLTYFQNEAQLDKSGLPSDRFFAERPEGSVSTLKIQRTQQEDSAVYLCASSIGRGSSYNEQFFGPGTRLTVL.

V and J are TRBV6-1 and TRBJ1-1; 11 bases are a match to TRBD1. V lost 4 bases, J lost 4 bases, and 8 bases stayed unmatched. The CDR3 contains 16 residues. The germline CDR1 and CDR2 sequences are MNHNS and SASEGT. CDR3: CASSVTGQGATTEAFF. As DNA, the CDR3 is TGTGCCAGCAGTGTAACCGGACAGGGGGCGACCACTGAAGCTTTCTTT.

The chain recombines TRBV7-8 with TRBJ2-1; TRBD1 aligns across 9 bases. The germline V gene encodes CDR1 SGHVS and CDR2 FQNEAQ. The CDR3 length is 15 residues. After removal of 6 bases from V and 4 bases from J, the junction contained 7 bases not matched to a gene. Here the CDR3 DNA reads TGTGCCAGCAGTCTGGACAGGGGAAGATACAATGAGCAGTTCTTC. Translating it yields CASSLDRGRYNEQFF.